The 11 T cell receptor beta chains below were found in one sample sequenced in a study of shared clonotypes between healthy human individuals. TCRdb keeps only in-frame clones here, not all; method: immunoSEQ multiplex PCR. This sample has some 630,000 clones, with around 72% found just once. Sequencing used memory CD4+ T cells sorted from blood. The subset is: CD45RA-negative fraction. These receptors originate from a woman aged 30 to 39 in good health.

This clone was seen more than once but under ten times. The chain joins TRBV7-2 to TRBJ2-3; 8 bases fit TRBD2. V shed 3 bases, J shed 0 bases, and the junction held 11 bases outside the gene matches. Germline loops: CDR1 SGHTA, CDR2 FQGNSA. The CDR3 runs to 18 residues. The CDR3 loop is CASSFARLASGSTDTQYF. CDR3 bases: TGTGCCAGCAGCTTTGCCCGCCTCGCTAGCGGGAGCACAGATACGCAGTATTTT.

This clone was recorded a few times. The rearrangement joins TRBV6-5 to TRBJ2-7, with a weak D call TRBD2 (6 bases). Germline CDR1 and CDR2: MNHEY and SVGAGI. V lost 6 bases to trimming and J lost 2 bases, with 17 bases between them. The CDR3 has 15 residues. DNA of the CDR3: TGTGCCAGCAGCAAAGGGCGGGGAACGACCTACGAGCAGTACTTC. Encoded protein: CASSKGRGTTYEQYF.

The chain joins TRBV7-3 to TRBJ2-1; D is perhaps TRBD2 (6 bases). Trimming pared 2 bases from V and 6 bases from J, leaving 20 bases between. This CDR3 spans 17 amino acids. The germline V gene encodes CDR1 SGHTA and CDR2 FQGTGA. The CDR3 sequence is CASSLYPTGESLNEQFF. The CDR3 DNA is TGTGCCAGCAGCTTATACCCAACGGGAGAGTCTCTCAATGAGCAGTTCTTC.

The chain combines TRBV6-5 with TRBJ2-7; D is perhaps TRBD1 (5 bases). The CDR3 sequence is 14 residues long. Germline lookup yields CDR1 MNHEY and CDR2 SVGAGI. V was cut by 6 bases and J by 7 bases, with 19 bases left in between. The CDR3 reads CASSPRALPSEQYF. CDR3 in DNA: TGTGCCAGCAGCCCCAGGGCCTTACCCTCAGAGCAGTACTTC.

In its sample, this clone was seen many times. This specimen includes other DNA sequences encoding the same CDR3. This chain uses TRBV4-1 with TRBJ1-5; D call uncertain. The CDR3 runs to 14 residues. The germline V and J ends were trimmed by 0 bases and 4 bases, with 7 bases remaining between them. Germline CDR1 reads MGHRA; CDR2 reads YSYEKL. The CDR3 DNA is TGCGCCAGCAGCCAAGATCAAGGGAATCAGCCCCAGCATTTT. Translation gives CASSQDQGNQPQHF.

This chain links TRBV2 with TRBJ2-6; TRBD2 aligns across 11 bases. This CDR3 is built from 17 residues. The J segment lost 4 bases and the V segment lost 5 bases, leaving 7 bases of the junction unmatched. Germline CDR1 reads SNHLY; CDR2 reads FYNNEI. The CDR3 here is CASSPLAGGPGANVLTF. CDR3 sequence (DNA): TGTGCCAGCAGTCCTTTAGCGGGAGGGCCCGGGGCCAACGTCCTGACTTTC. The whole variable domain, filled in from reference TRBV2 and TRBJ2-6, reads EPEVTQTPSHQVTQMGQEVILRCVPISNHLYFYWYRQILGQKVEFLVSFYNNEISEKSEIFDDQFSVERPDGSNFTLKIRSTKLEDSAMYFCASSPLAGGPGANVLTFGAGSRLTVL.

The CDR3: CASSPRDQGSGNTIYF. CDR3 nucleotide sequence: TGTGCCAGCTCACCTCGGGACCAGGGATCTGGAAACACCATATATTTT. This chain connects TRBV18 to TRBJ1-3; D possibly corresponds to TRBD1 (5 bases). CDR1 and CDR2 from the germline V gene are KGHSH and LQKENI. With 3 bases removed from V and 1 base from J, the gap between germline ends came to 13 bases. This CDR3 is built from 16 residues.

The V and J genes are TRBV28 and TRBJ2-7; 8 positions agree with TRBD1. CDR3 length: 14 residues. V was clipped by 6 bases and J by 2 bases; unmatched bases: 6. Germline V gene lookup returns CDR1 MDHEN and CDR2 SYDVKM. The CDR3 loop reads CASRPTGGPYEQYF. The CDR3 DNA follows: TGTGCCAGCAGGCCAACAGGGGGGCCCTACGAGCAGTACTTC.

On this clone: Additional DNA sequences in this sample encode the identical CDR3. V gene TRBV5-1 combines with J gene TRBJ2-3; TRBD2 aligns across 8 bases. V lost 0 bases to trimming and J lost 4 bases; unmatched junction nucleotides: 4. Germline CDR1 SGHRS, CDR2 YFSETQ. The length of the CDR3 is 15 residues. The CDR3 reads CASSLEGREADTQYF. DNA of the CDR3: TGCGCCAGCAGCTTGGAGGGGCGGGAGGCAGATACGCAGTATTTT.

The sample holds many counts of this clone. The chain is built from TRBV11-2 and TRBJ2-4; perhaps TRBD1 as D (5 bases). This CDR3 has 12 amino acids. Germline CDR1 reads SGHAT; CDR2 reads FQNNGV. Trimming removed 5 bases at V and 8 bases at J, with 10 bases between. The CDR3 protein is CASSPQGDIQYF. The CDR3 region has the DNA TGTGCCAGCAGCCCACAAGGGGACATTCAGTACTTC.

This clone was recorded only once. The rearrangement joins TRBV11-1 to TRBJ2-7; a possible D gene is TRBD1 (6 bases). The CDR3 consists of 14 residues. Trimming cost V 3 bases and J 1 base, with 10 bases left between them. CDR1 and CDR2 from the germline V gene are SGHAT and FQDESV (reference sequence). DNA of the CDR3: TGTGCCAGCAGCTTCGGGACACCTTCCTACGAGCAGTACTTC. Translating it yields CASSFGTPSYEQYF.